This T cell receptor beta chain was sequenced during a study of human T cells and chemical hapten exposure. Study information: Small pooled library volume differences chiefly drove per-sample TCR yield variation.

Unique molecular identifiers were attached to individual cDNA molecules during library preparation. In the original processing: Sample-level TCR yields exhibited a median of 95,638, with a range of about 23,224 to 700,000. One entry per CDR3 protein, called by TCRdb with MiXCR from the 5' RACE reads. What appears here as the V and J calls and clone size reflects TCRdb's work, not the paper's. The sample shows tens of thousands of distinct CDR3 sequences, 15% to 20% of them seen only once. This clonotype has a handful of counts. The antigen remains undetermined. From whole blood left unfractionated, total RNA was extracted. Germline V gives CDR1 SQVTM, CDR2 ANQGSEA. The CDR3 extends over 12 amino acids. Trimming took off 0 bases at V and 3 bases at J, with 5 bases between the two ends. General study results and limits: TCRs at a frequency above 1 in 1000 stayed unchanged with DPC sensitization.

The sequence came from a female donor in good health. V gene TRBV29-1 combines with J gene TRBJ1-1; D call uncertain. CDR3 bases: TGCAGCGTTGAAGAGTGGGACACTGAAGCTTTCTTT. Translated: CSVEEWDTEAFF.